The 27 T cell receptor beta chains given below trace back to one sample, sequenced in a study of T cell responses to AZD1222 COVID-19 vaccine. The data were produced by immunoSEQ multiplex PCR, yet TCRdb's version contains in-frame clones alone and is incomplete. The repertoire holds more than 50,000 clones, approximately 90% seen once, with 4.9% in the top ten. The sequences come from peripheral blood, collected on day 0 of AZD1222 vaccination. All receptors come from an adult in good health.

The V and J genes are TRBV6-6 and TRBJ1-5; 10 positions agree with TRBD1. Trimming took 2 bases from V and 6 from J; bases not matched to a gene: 7. This CDR3 is built from 16 residues. Germline V gene data show CDR1 as MNHNY and CDR2 as SVGAGI (reference sequence). CDR3 amino acids: CASSYLGQGGSQPQHF. CDR3 DNA: TGTGCCAGCAGTTACCTAGGACAGGGGGGTTCTCAGCCCCAGCATTTT.

This chain joins TRBV6-1 and TRBJ1-2; possible D gene TRBD1, 6 bases. This CDR3 spans 13 amino acids. Germline V gene data show CDR1 as MNHNS and CDR2 as SASEGT. Trimming pared 3 bases from V and 3 bases from J, leaving 8 bases between. CDR3 protein: CASSDRGYYGYTF. The DNA for the CDR3 is TGTGCCAGCAGTGACAGGGGTTACTATGGCTACACCTTC.

This clone was detected once. The rearrangement links TRBV30 to TRBJ1-2; 9 nucleotides line up with TRBD1. The CDR3 runs 14 residues. Germline CDR1 GTSNPN, CDR2 SVGIG (reference sequence). Trimming at V came to 3 bases and at J to 2 bases, leaving 4 bases not matched to a gene. The CDR3 DNA sequence: TGTGCCTGGAGCGGGGGGACAGGGAACTATGGCTACACCTTC. It is translated as CAWSGGTGNYGYTF. The full variable domain, completed using reference TRBV30 and TRBJ1-2, is SQTIHQWPATLVQPVGSPLSLECTVEGTSNPNLYWYRQAAGRGLQLLFYSVGIGQISSEVPQNLSASRPQDRQFILSSKKLLLSDSGFYLCAWSGGTGNYGYTFGSGTRLTVV.

The V and J genes are TRBV2 and TRBJ1-1, with TRBD1 matching 7 bases. This CDR3 has 15 amino acids. The junction had 6 bases not matched to a gene; V was cut back by 1 base and J by 4 bases. CDR1 and CDR2 (germline): SNHLY, FYNNEI. The CDR3 here is CASSEEQGFPTEAFF. CDR3 nucleotide sequence: TGTGCCAGCAGTGAAGAACAGGGGTTTCCCACTGAAGCTTTCTTT.

V gene TRBV7-9 combines with J gene TRBJ1-1; 7 bases line up with TRBD1. The CDR3 has 14 amino acids. Germline V CDR1 and CDR2: SEHNR, FQNEAQ (reference sequence). J lost 4 bases, V lost 5 bases, and 7 bases had no gene match. The CDR3 is CASSLTGDSTEAFF. CDR3 in DNA: TGTGCCAGCAGCCTCACAGGGGATAGCACTGAAGCTTTCTTT.

The chain carries TRBV7-9 and TRBJ2-5; D gene unclear. This CDR3 spans 12 amino acids. Trimming removed 1 base from V and 4 bases from J, with 4 bases in between. Germline assignment: CDR1 SEHNR and CDR2 FQNEAQ (reference sequence). DNA for the CDR3: TGTGCCAGCAGCTTAGAGACAGAGACCCAGTACTTC. Translating it yields CASSLETETQYF.

V usage is TRBV21-1 and J usage is TRBJ2-7; the table names TRBD1, a call not compared with the DNA. TRBV21-1 is recorded as a pseudogene. The CDR3 sequence is 14 residues long. DNA for the CDR3: TGTGCCAGCAGCAAGGTTTACAGCAACTACGAGCAGTACTTC. The encoded protein is CASSKVYSNYEQYF.

The chain carries TRBV5-5 and TRBJ2-3; maybe TRBD2 (6 bases). The CDR3 sequence is 15 residues long. Germline lookup yields CDR1 SGHKS and CDR2 YYEKEE (reference sequence). With 4 bases removed from V and 3 bases from J, the gap between germline ends came to 15 bases. The CDR3 DNA reads as TGTGCCAGCAGCCACGGGGGTATTACGACAGATACGCAGTATTTT. This encodes CASSHGGITTDTQYF.

The gene calls are TRBV9 and TRBJ1-2, with 7 positions matching TRBD1. This CDR3 has 14 amino acids. With V trimmed by 4 bases and J by 3 bases, 6 bases remained unmatched. From germline, CDR1 is SGDLS and CDR2 YYNGEE. The chain's CDR3 is CASSKPTGHYGYTF. The DNA for the CDR3 is TGTGCCAGCAGCAAACCGACAGGGCACTATGGCTACACCTTC.

The J gene is TRBJ2-7, the V gene TRBV7-8; D not certain. The CDR3 contains 16 residues. The V gene lost 0 bases and the J gene lost 0 bases, with 12 bases spanning the gap. The V gene's germline CDR1 is SGHVS and CDR2 FQNEAQ. CDR3 amino acids: CASSLARQTSSYEQYF. The CDR3 coding sequence is TGTGCCAGCAGCTTAGCGCGACAAACCTCCTCCTACGAGCAGTACTTC. Variable domain in full (rest from reference TRBV7-8 and TRBJ2-7): GAGVSQSPRYKVAKRGQDVALRCDPISGHVSLFWYQQALGQGPEFLTYFQNEAQLDKSGLPSDRFFAERPEGSVSTLKIQRTQQEDSAVYLCASSLARQTSSYEQYFGPGTRLTVT.

The chain joins TRBV18 to TRBJ1-1, with D hard to call. This CDR3 is 14 amino acids long. Germline CDR1 KGHSH, CDR2 LQKENI. The V end was cut by 9 bases, the J end by 3 bases, with 17 bases between. CDR3 sequence: CASAGRAGDTEAFF. CDR3 nucleotides: TGTGCCAGTGCTGGGAGGGCGGGCGACACTGAAGCTTTCTTT.

The chain joins TRBV2 to TRBJ1-4; perhaps TRBD1 as D (5 bases). The CDR3 has 16 residues. Between the trimmed V and J ends, which lost 2 bases and 6 bases, there was a span of 16 bases. Germline CDR1 reads SNHLY; CDR2 reads FYNNEI. The CDR3 spells CASSERRGSMDEKLFF. In DNA, the CDR3 is TGTGCCAGCAGTGAAAGGCGGGGGTCGATGGATGAAAAACTGTTTTTT.

The chain has TRBV10-3 and TRBJ1-1; D remains unclear. The CDR3 is made up of 13 amino acids. V was shortened by 5 bases and J by 1 base, with 8 bases between the two germline ends. The germline gives CDR1 ENHRY, CDR2 SYGVKD. The CDR3 spells CAISFEGNTEAFF. CDR3 in DNA: TGTGCCATCAGTTTTGAGGGGAACACTGAAGCTTTCTTT.

This clone was recorded once. The chain recombines TRBV21-1 with TRBJ1-4. TRBV21-1 is classified as a pseudogene. The CDR3 spans 15 residues. Here the CDR3 DNA reads TGTGCCAGCAGCAGGGTTGGGCCCCGAGGTGAAAAACTGTTTTTT. This sequence encodes CASSRVGPRGEKLFF.

J is TRBJ2-2 and V is TRBV3-1 (or the pseudogene TRBV3-2), with a tentative D call TRBD1 (5 bases). Trimming pared 2 bases from V and 4 bases from J, leaving 14 bases between. Germline V CDR1 and CDR2: LGHDT, YNNKEL (reference sequence). This CDR3 region has 16 residues. CDR3 DNA sequence: TGTGCCAGCAGCCAATCGGACACCTACCCCACCGGGGAGCTGTTTTTT. It is translated as CASSQSDTYPTGELFF.

The chain employs TRBV20-1 and TRBJ2-3; D not resolved. V lost 3 bases and J 2 bases, leaving 12 bases between the germline ends. Germline CDR1 DFQATT, CDR2 SNEGSKA (reference sequence). The CDR3 extends over 14 amino acids. CDR3 in DNA: TGCAGTGCTAGTATATCCTCCTACACAGATACGCAGTATTTT. This translates into CSASISSYTDTQYF.

This clone came up once. The J gene is TRBJ1-5, the V gene TRBV7-9, with 9 bases fitting TRBD1. The ends lost 6 bases at V and 4 bases at J; junction bases unmatched: 7. The CDR3 is made up of 15 amino acids. CDR1 and CDR2 (germline): SEHNR, FQNEAQ (reference sequence). In DNA, the CDR3 is TGTGCCAGCAGTCAGTATGGACAGGGGAATCAGCCCCAGCATTTT. The encoded protein is CASSQYGQGNQPQHF.

This chain joins TRBV7-2 and TRBJ1-6; 7 nucleotides align to TRBD1. Germline V gene lookup returns CDR1 SGHTA and CDR2 FQGNSA. This CDR3 has 16 residues. V lost 2 bases and J lost 8; bases outside the gene matches: 9. CDR3: CASSLPRQGRHSPLHF. In DNA form, the CDR3 reads TGTGCCAGCAGCTTACCCAGACAGGGTCGTCATTCACCCCTCCACTTT.

The chain uses TRBV6-5 and TRBJ2-7, with 8 bases matching TRBD2. J gave up 4 bases and V 2 bases, and 10 bases lay outside the gene matches. Looked up from germline, CDR1 is MNHEY and CDR2 is SVGAGI. The CDR3 has 16 residues. CDR3: CASSYATGGARYEQYF. CDR3 sequence (DNA): TGTGCCAGCAGTTACGCCACCGGGGGGGCACGGTACGAGCAGTACTTC.

V gene TRBV7-3 combines with J gene TRBJ1-2, with D hard to call. The V gene lost 5 bases and the J gene lost 5 bases, with 12 bases spanning the gap. Germline V lookup: CDR1 SGHTA, CDR2 FQGTGA. This CDR3 comprises 13 residues. The CDR3 is CASSPEPKYGYTF. CDR3 DNA: TGTGCCAGCAGCCCCGAACCGAAATATGGCTACACCTTC. Drawing the rest from reference TRBV7-3 and TRBJ1-2, the complete variable domain is GAGVSQTPSNKVTEKGKYVELRCDPISGHTALYWYRQSLGQGPEFLIYFQGTGAADDSGLPNDRFFAVRPEGSVSTLKIQRTERGDSAVYLCASSPEPKYGYTFGSGTRLTVV.

The rearrangement joins TRBV7-2 to TRBJ1-2; D uncertain. V lost 1 base and J lost 5, with 17 bases in between. The CDR3 runs 16 residues. Germline V gene data show CDR1 as SGHTA and CDR2 as FQGNSA. CDR3 sequence reads: CASSLDPTGRLYGYTF. The CDR3 coding sequence is TGTGCCAGCAGCTTAGATCCCACGGGCAGGTTGTATGGCTACACCTTC.

V gene TRBV30 combines with J gene TRBJ2-1; D ambiguous. The V gene lost 1 base and the J gene lost 2 bases, with 12 bases spanning the gap. Germline loops: CDR1 GTSNPN, CDR2 SVGIG (reference sequence). This CDR3 has 15 residues. The CDR3 DNA is TGTGCCTGGAGTGCCGACACAAACCCCTACAATGAGCAGTTCTTC. Amino acids: CAWSADTNPYNEQFF.

This clone appeared a few times. This sequence joins TRBV11-2 and TRBJ2-2; D unclear. V gave up 1 base and J gave up 1 base, with 7 bases separating them. The CDR3 spans 15 residues. Per germline, CDR1 SGHAT and CDR2 FQNNGV. CDR3 sequence (DNA): TGTGCCAGCAGCTTAGTTTGGGGGAACACCGGGGAGCTGTTTTTT. The encoded protein is CASSLVWGNTGELFF.

This chain connects TRBV18 to TRBJ1-1; the D gene is possibly TRBD1 (6 bases). The length of the CDR3 is 14 residues. Per the germline V gene, CDR1 is KGHSH and CDR2 is LQKENI. V was trimmed by 6 bases and J by 2 bases, leaving 13 bases between them. Here the CDR3 DNA reads TGTGCCAGCTCCCCTGACAGGACCAACACTGAAGCTTTCTTT. Translation gives CASSPDRTNTEAFF.

The chain is built from TRBV6-5 and TRBJ1-3, with a weak D call TRBD1 (5 bases). CDR3 length: 15 amino acids. CDR1 is MNHEY, CDR2 SVGAGI, per germline. V was cut by 2 bases and J by 0 bases, with 8 bases left in between. CDR3 in DNA: TGTGCCAGCAGTTACGACAGCCTCTCTGGAAACACCATATATTTT. Protein product: CASSYDSLSGNTIYF.

The chain employs TRBV2 and TRBJ2-7, with no clear D. Germline CDR1 is SNHLY and CDR2 is FYNNEI. The CDR3 is made up of 12 amino acids. Trimming took off 8 bases at V and 3 bases at J, with 11 bases between the two ends. The CDR3 bases are TGTGCCAGCCGAAGTGAGTACTACGAGCAGTACTTC. Residues: CASRSEYYEQYF.

V gene TRBV5-1 combines with J gene TRBJ2-2, with 9 bases matching TRBD1. Germline CDR1 and CDR2: SGHRS and YFSETQ. The CDR3 runs 15 residues. Unmatched junction bases numbered 3, after V lost 2 bases and J lost 4 bases. The CDR3 reads CASSLKQGATGELFF. The CDR3 DNA follows: TGCGCCAGCAGCTTAAAACAGGGGGCCACCGGGGAGCTGTTTTTT.